The 27 T cell receptor beta chains given below trace back to one sample, sequenced in a study of blood T cell repertoires in COVID-19. Assay: immunoSEQ multiplex PCR; the TCRdb copy retains only in-frame clones and omits some. Of 150,000 or so clones listed, 70% to 90% are singletons. The specimen sequenced was peripheral blood. These receptors all come from an older woman with COVID-19, enrolled during active disease.

The rearrangement uses TRBV15 and TRBJ1-2, with D perhaps TRBD1 (6 bases). Trimming shortened V by 2 bases and J by 0 bases, and 16 bases separated the two germline ends. There are 17 residues in the CDR3. The germline gives CDR1 LNHNV, CDR2 YYDKDF (reference sequence). Written as DNA, the CDR3 is TGTGCCACCAGCAGAACACCACTACAGGGATCTAACTATGGCTACACCTTC. Its translation: CATSRTPLQGSNYGYTF.

The chain combines TRBV7-6 with TRBJ2-7, with a weak D call TRBD1 (6 bases). Trimming stripped 4 bases from V and 4 bases from J, with 11 bases between. CDR3 size: 13 residues. CDR1 and CDR2 from the germline V gene are SGHVS and FNYEAQ. CDR3 sequence (DNA): TGTGCCAGCAGCTCCTCAACAGGGTACGAGCAGTACTTC. It specifies CASSSSTGYEQYF. Full variable domain (rest looked up from reference TRBV7-6 and TRBJ2-7): GAGVSQSPRYKVTKRGQDVALRCDPISGHVSLYWYRQALGQGPEFLTYFNYEAQQDKSGLPNDRFSAERPEGSISTLTIQRTEQRDSAMYRCASSSSTGYEQYFGPGTRLTVT.

The table lists this clone with a count of one. The chain couples TRBV28 to TRBJ2-7, with TRBD2 as a possible D gene (6 bases). The germline V and J ends were trimmed by 3 bases and 5 bases, with 8 bases remaining between them. Germline lookup yields CDR1 MDHEN and CDR2 SYDVKM. There are 12 residues in the CDR3. The CDR3 sequence: CASSFSGNEQYF. CDR3 sequence (DNA): TGTGCCAGCAGTTTTAGCGGAAACGAGCAGTACTTC.

The chain employs TRBV5-1 and TRBJ1-2; 7 positions match TRBD1. J was trimmed by 3 bases and V by 2 bases; bases with no gene match: 4. CDR1 SGHRS and CDR2 YFSETQ come from the germline V gene. This CDR3 comprises 14 residues. The CDR3 DNA is TGCGCCAGCAGCTTAACAGGGGCCGACTATGGCTACACCTTC. This encodes CASSLTGADYGYTF.

The rearrangement links TRBV10-1 to TRBJ2-2; D gene uncertain. V was shortened by 3 bases and J by 3 bases, with 5 bases between the two germline ends. Germline assignment: CDR1 WNHNN and CDR2 SYGVQD (reference sequence). The CDR3 is 13 amino acids. CDR3 in amino acids: CASSDPYTGELFF. The CDR3 DNA reads TGCGCCAGCAGTGACCCCTACACCGGGGAGCTGTTTTTT.

V and J are TRBV29-1 and TRBJ2-3; no clear D gene. V lost 3 bases, J lost 6 bases, and 13 bases lay in between. The CDR3 runs to 13 residues. The germline V gene encodes CDR1 SQVTM and CDR2 ANQGSEA. CDR3: CSVDPTGWDTQYF. The CDR3 region has the DNA TGCAGCGTTGACCCGACTGGCTGGGATACGCAGTATTTT.

Only a few counts were recorded for this clone. The chain recombines TRBV18 with TRBJ2-5; 8 bases are shared with TRBD1. Germline loops: CDR1 KGHSH, CDR2 LQKENI. With V trimmed by 5 bases and J by 4 bases, 18 bases remained unmatched. The CDR3 is 18 residues long. CDR3 bases: TGTGCCAGCTCAGTCTGGACAGGGCCCGGCGTGTTGCGAGAGACCCAGTACTTC. This codes for CASSVWTGPGVLRETQYF.

This clone was detected a few times. The chain joins TRBV4-1 to TRBJ2-2; no clear D gene. There are 15 residues in the CDR3. V lost 1 base, J lost 4 bases, and 10 bases lay in between. Germline values: CDR1 MGHRA, CDR2 YSYEKL. DNA of the CDR3: TGCGCCAGCAGCCAAGTTCCAGGTATCACCGGGGAGCTGTTTTTT. It codes for CASSQVPGITGELFF.

This sequence joins TRBV5-1 and TRBJ2-2, with TRBD2 matching 7 bases. The germline V gene has CDR1 SGHRS and CDR2 YFSETQ. CDR3 length equals 15 residues. After removal of 1 base from V and 6 bases from J, the junction contained 6 bases not matched to a gene. In DNA form, the CDR3 reads TGCGCCAGCAGCTTGTGGGGAGGGACGGCCGGGGAGCTGTTTTTT. Translation: CASSLWGGTAGELFF.

This clone was seen only a few times. An end of the junction does not agree with germline; a read error may underlie this. The chain combines TRBV7-7 with TRBJ2-7; 9 bases agree with TRBD1. The CDR3 has 15 residues. Germline V CDR1 and CDR2: SSHAT, FNYEAQ (reference sequence). CDR3: CASSKSGTGLAEQYF. DNA of the CDR3: TGTGCTAGCAGCAAATCCGGGACAGGGTTGGCCGAGCAGTACTTC.

CDR3 bases: TGTGCCAGCCGCGGCGTCTCTGGGGCCAACGTCCTGACTTTC. It yields the protein CASRGVSGANVLTF. The chain is built from TRBV19 and TRBJ2-6; the D is unclear. CDR3 length equals 14 residues. Germline CDR1 and CDR2: LNHDA and SQIVND (reference sequence). With 9 bases removed from V and 0 bases from J, the gap between germline ends came to 9 bases.

This chain uses TRBV7-9 with TRBJ2-5, with TRBD1 identical over 7 bases. This CDR3 has 14 amino acids. CDR1 and CDR2 (germline): SEHNR, FQNEAQ (reference sequence). J was trimmed by 4 bases and V by 5 bases; bases with no gene match: 7. The CDR3, as DNA: TGTGCCAGCAGCCAGCAGGACAGGAGAGAGACCCAGTACTTC. As protein: CASSQQDRRETQYF. The complete variable domain, with remaining parts taken from reference TRBV7-9 and TRBJ2-5, reads DTGVSQNPRHKITKRGQNVTFRCDPISEHNRLYWYRQTLGQGPEFLTYFQNEAQLEKSRLLSDRFSAERPKGSFSTLEIQRTEQGDSAMYLCASSQQDRRETQYFGPGTRLLVL.

This rearrangement joins TRBV6-5 to TRBJ2-2; 8 nucleotides match TRBD1. With 6 bases clipped from V and 6 bases from J, the junction kept 9 bases outside the gene matches. The CDR3 has 15 amino acids. Germline CDR1 reads MNHEY; CDR2 reads SVGAGI. The DNA for the CDR3 is TGTGCCAGCAGGAGCAGGGGGCGGGATGCCGGGGAGCTGTTTTTT. It specifies CASRSRGRDAGELFF.

The CDR3 loop is CATAGTTSNQPQHF. The CDR3 nucleotides are TGTGCCACCGCCGGGACAACGAGCAATCAGCCCCAGCATTTT. The chain combines TRBV24-1 with TRBJ1-5; D is perhaps TRBD1 (6 bases). This CDR3 has 14 residues. Per the germline V gene, CDR1 is KGHDR and CDR2 is SFDVKD. The V end lost 9 bases, the J end lost 1 base, and 12 bases lay between the germline ends.

V and J are TRBV29-1 and TRBJ2-1, with D tentatively TRBD2 (7 bases). V lost 7 bases, J lost 6 bases, and 19 bases lay in between. The CDR3 covers 14 residues. CDR1 SQVTM and CDR2 ANQGSEA come from the germline V gene. DNA for the CDR3: TGCAGCGCCTTTCCGGACCGGGGGGCCAATGAGCAGTTCTTC. It is translated as CSAFPDRGANEQFF.

The sample holds one count of this clone. The chain combines TRBV11-2 with TRBJ2-7, with 10 bases aligning to TRBD1. V gave up 4 bases and J gave up 3 bases; unmatched junction bases: 9. CDR3 length: 16 amino acids. The germline CDR1 and CDR2 sequences are SGHAT and FQNNGV. In DNA form, the CDR3 reads TGTGCCAGCAGCTCATTTTCGGGACAGGGGAACTACGAGCAGTACTTC. It encodes CASSSFSGQGNYEQYF.

The chain uses TRBV4-1 and TRBJ1-1; 8 bases are shared with TRBD1. The CDR3 is made up of 14 amino acids. Germline lookup yields CDR1 MGHRA and CDR2 YSYEKL. V lost 2 bases to trimming and J lost 4 bases; unmatched junction nucleotides: 3. Here the CDR3 reads CASSQPTGVTEAFF. In DNA form, the CDR3 reads TGCGCCAGCAGCCAACCGACAGGGGTCACTGAAGCTTTCTTT.

This chain links TRBV29-1 with TRBJ2-1; 10 nucleotides match TRBD2. Germline V gives CDR1 SQVTM, CDR2 ANQGSEA. CDR3 length equals 18 residues. The junction had 11 bases not matched to a gene; V was cut back by 3 bases and J by 0 bases. The CDR3 sequence is CSVERPSGGRSSYNEQFF. As DNA, the CDR3 is TGCAGCGTTGAGAGGCCTAGCGGGGGCCGAAGCTCCTACAATGAGCAGTTCTTC.

The V gene is TRBV7-2, the J gene TRBJ1-2; TRBD1 might be the D (5 bases). The CDR3 loop spans 12 amino acids. The germline CDR1 and CDR2 sequences are SGHTA and FQGNSA. The V end lost 4 bases, the J end lost 8 bases, and 11 bases lay between the germline ends. The CDR3 region is CASSSDRSGYTF. The DNA for the CDR3 is TGTGCCAGCAGCTCCGACAGATCCGGCTACACCTTC.

The chain links TRBV7-2 to TRBJ2-1, with TRBD2 matching 7 bases. The CDR3 extends over 15 amino acids. V shed 3 bases and J 2 bases; nucleotides not matched to a gene: 4. Germline V lookup: CDR1 SGHTA, CDR2 FQGNSA. The CDR3 sequence: CASSFGRGTYNEQFF. The CDR3 coding sequence is TGTGCCAGCAGCTTCGGGCGGGGGACCTACAATGAGCAGTTCTTC. Combining the CDR3 with reference TRBV7-2 and TRBJ2-1 gives the whole variable domain GAGVSQSPSNKVTEKGKDVELRCDPISGHTALYWYRQSLGQGLEFLIYFQGNSAPDKSGLPSDRFSAERTGGSVSTLTIQRTQQEDSAVYLCASSFGRGTYNEQFFGPGTRLTVL.

Here the CDR3 reads CASSQEDRGRTDTQYF. Here the CDR3 DNA reads TGCGCCAGCAGCCAAGAGGACAGGGGGCGGACAGATACGCAGTATTTT. This rearrangement joins TRBV4-1 to TRBJ2-3; 11 bases align to TRBD1. The CDR3 consists of 16 residues. With 0 bases clipped from V and 3 bases from J, the junction kept 2 bases outside the gene matches. Germline CDR1 MGHRA, CDR2 YSYEKL.

The chain joins TRBV3-1 (or the pseudogene TRBV3-2) to TRBJ1-3; tentative D call: TRBD1 (5 bases). The germline V gene has CDR1 LGHDT and CDR2 YNNKEL (reference sequence). V was clipped by 1 base and J by 4 bases, with 20 bases between them. The CDR3 is made up of 18 amino acids. The CDR3 DNA sequence: TGTGCCAGCAGCCAAGTACGGGACCAGACCGGAGGGGGAAACACCATATATTTT. This codes for CASSQVRDQTGGGNTIYF.

V usage is TRBV7-8 and J usage is TRBJ2-7; D uncertain. The CDR3 is 13 amino acids. CDR1 and CDR2 (germline): SGHVS, FQNEAQ. V shed 4 bases and J shed 6 bases, with 13 bases lying between them. The CDR3 reads CASSYFGVTEQYF. CDR3 in DNA: TGTGCCAGCAGCTATTTTGGAGTCACCGAGCAGTACTTC.

The V call is TRBV5-1, the J call TRBJ2-1; a possible D gene is TRBD1 (7 bases). Germline assignment: CDR1 SGHRS and CDR2 YFSETQ. The CDR3 is 15 residues long. Trimming left V 0 bases short and J 7 bases short, with 14 bases between. The CDR3 DNA is TGCGCCAGCAGCTTGGTAACAGGGGCGGGAAATGAGCAGTTCTTC. Translation: CASSLVTGAGNEQFF.

This clone is a singleton in its sample. The V and J genes are TRBV4-3 and TRBJ2-3; TRBD2 matches at 8 bases. The V segment lost 0 bases and the J segment 2 bases; nucleotides outside the gene matches: 10. Germline loops: CDR1 LGHNA, CDR2 YSLEER. The CDR3 extends over 18 amino acids. CDR3 sequence reads: CASSQDFGKRGPTDTQYF. CDR3 sequence (DNA): TGCGCCAGCAGCCAAGATTTCGGGAAGCGGGGGCCCACAGATACGCAGTATTTT.

The chain couples TRBV7-2 to TRBJ1-2, with TRBD1 matching 9 bases. After removal of 3 bases from V and 4 bases from J, the junction contained 6 bases not matched to a gene. This CDR3 has 15 residues. Germline V CDR1 and CDR2: SGHTA, FQGNSA. CDR3 nucleotides: TGTGCCAGCAGCTTGAACAGGGGGCAACGCTATGGCTACACCTTC. Translation gives CASSLNRGQRYGYTF.

A remark on this clone: At the DNA level, this CDR3 is encoded by other sequences in the same sample as well. This chain connects TRBV7-2 to TRBJ1-4, with 8 bases matching TRBD1. V lost 6 bases and J lost 5; bases outside the gene matches: 5. The germline CDR1 and CDR2 sequences are SGHTA and FQGNSA. The CDR3 totals 14 residues. The CDR3 DNA reads TGTGCCAGCAGTTTGGACAGGGTAAATGAAAAACTGTTTTTT. Amino acid sequence: CASSLDRVNEKLFF.